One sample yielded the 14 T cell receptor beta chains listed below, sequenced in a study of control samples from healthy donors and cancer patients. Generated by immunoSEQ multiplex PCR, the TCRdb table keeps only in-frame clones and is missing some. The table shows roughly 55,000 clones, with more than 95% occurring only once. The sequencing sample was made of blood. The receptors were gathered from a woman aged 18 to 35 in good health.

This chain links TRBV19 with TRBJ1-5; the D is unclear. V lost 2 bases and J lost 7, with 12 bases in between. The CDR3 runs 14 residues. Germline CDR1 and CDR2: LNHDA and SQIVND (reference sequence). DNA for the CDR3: TGTGCCAGTAGTATAACGGGAGTAAGACAGCCCCAGCATTTT. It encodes CASSITGVRQPQHF. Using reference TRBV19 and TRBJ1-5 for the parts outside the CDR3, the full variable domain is DGGITQSPKYLFRKEGQNVTLSCEQNLNHDAMYWYRQDPGQGLRLIYYSQIVNDFQKGDIAEGYSVSREKKESFPLTVTSAQKNPTAFYLCASSITGVRQPQHFGDGTRLSIL.

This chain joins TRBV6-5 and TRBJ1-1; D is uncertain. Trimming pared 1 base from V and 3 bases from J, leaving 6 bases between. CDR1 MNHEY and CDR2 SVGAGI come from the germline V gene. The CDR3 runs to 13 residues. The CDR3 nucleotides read TGTGCCAGCAGTTACTTTGGGGACACTGAAGCTTTCTTT. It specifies CASSYFGDTEAFF.

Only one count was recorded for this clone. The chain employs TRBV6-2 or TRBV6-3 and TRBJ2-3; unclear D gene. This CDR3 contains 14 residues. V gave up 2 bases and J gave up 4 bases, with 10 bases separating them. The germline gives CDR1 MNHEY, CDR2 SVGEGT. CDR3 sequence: CASSYVTRADTQYF. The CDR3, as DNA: TGTGCCAGCAGTTACGTGACACGAGCAGATACGCAGTATTTT.

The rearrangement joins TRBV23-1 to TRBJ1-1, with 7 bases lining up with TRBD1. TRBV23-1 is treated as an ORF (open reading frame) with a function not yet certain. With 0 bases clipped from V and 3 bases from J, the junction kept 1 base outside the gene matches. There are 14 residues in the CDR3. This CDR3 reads CASSQSGTDTEAFF. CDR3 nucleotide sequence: TGCGCCAGCAGTCAATCGGGGACAGACACTGAAGCTTTCTTT.

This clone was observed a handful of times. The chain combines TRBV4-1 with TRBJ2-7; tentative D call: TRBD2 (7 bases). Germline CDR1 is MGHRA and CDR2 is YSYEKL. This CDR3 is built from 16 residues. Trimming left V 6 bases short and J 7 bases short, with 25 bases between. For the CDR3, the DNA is TGCGCCAGCAGTCCGGGTAAAGGGGGGGCCCCCGGGGAGCAGTACTTC. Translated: CASSPGKGGAPGEQYF.

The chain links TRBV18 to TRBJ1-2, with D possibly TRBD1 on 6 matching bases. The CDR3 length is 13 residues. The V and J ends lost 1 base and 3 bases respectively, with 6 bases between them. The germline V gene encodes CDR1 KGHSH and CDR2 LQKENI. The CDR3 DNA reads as TGTGCCAGCTCACCACACAGGGACTATGGCTACACCTTC. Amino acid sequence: CASSPHRDYGYTF.

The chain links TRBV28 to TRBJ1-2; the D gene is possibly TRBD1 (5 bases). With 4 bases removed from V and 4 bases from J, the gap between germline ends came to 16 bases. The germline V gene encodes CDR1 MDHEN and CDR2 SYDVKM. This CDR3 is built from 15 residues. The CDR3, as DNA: TGTGCCAGCAGTTGGGGGAGCGGCCGGACCTATGGCTACACCTTC. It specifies CASSWGSGRTYGYTF.

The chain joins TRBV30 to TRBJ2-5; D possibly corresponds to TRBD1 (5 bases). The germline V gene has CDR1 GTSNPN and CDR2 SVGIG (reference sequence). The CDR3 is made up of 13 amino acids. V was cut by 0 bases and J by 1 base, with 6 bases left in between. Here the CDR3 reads CAWSVQAQETQYF. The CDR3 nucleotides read TGTGCCTGGAGTGTACAGGCCCAAGAGACCCAGTACTTC.

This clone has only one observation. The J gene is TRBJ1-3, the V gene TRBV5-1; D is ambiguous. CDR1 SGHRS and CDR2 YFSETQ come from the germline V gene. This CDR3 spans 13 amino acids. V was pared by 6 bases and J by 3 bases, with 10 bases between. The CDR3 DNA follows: TGCGCCAGCAAGTTGAGCAATGGAAACACCATATATTTT. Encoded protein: CASKLSNGNTIYF.

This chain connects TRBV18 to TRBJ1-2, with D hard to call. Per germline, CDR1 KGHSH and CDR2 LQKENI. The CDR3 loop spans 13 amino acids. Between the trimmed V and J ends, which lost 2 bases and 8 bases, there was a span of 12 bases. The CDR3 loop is CASSPVKSYGYTF. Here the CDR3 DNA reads TGTGCCAGCTCACCAGTGAAAAGTTACGGCTACACCTTC.

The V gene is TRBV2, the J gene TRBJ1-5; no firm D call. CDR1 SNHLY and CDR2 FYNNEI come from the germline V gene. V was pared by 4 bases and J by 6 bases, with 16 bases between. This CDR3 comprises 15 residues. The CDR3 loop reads CASSVTSQVGQPQHF. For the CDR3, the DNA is TGTGCCAGCAGTGTGACATCGCAGGTGGGTCAGCCCCAGCATTTT.

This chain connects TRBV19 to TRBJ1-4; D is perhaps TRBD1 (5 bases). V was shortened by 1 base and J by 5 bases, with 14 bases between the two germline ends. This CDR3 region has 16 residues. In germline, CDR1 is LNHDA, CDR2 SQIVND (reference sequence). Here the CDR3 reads CASSIGRRGVNEKLFF. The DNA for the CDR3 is TGTGCCAGTAGTATAGGTCGGAGGGGTGTAAATGAAAAACTGTTTTTT.

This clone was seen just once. The DNA of the CDR3 is TGTGCCAGCAGCCACTATCTGGAGACCCAGTACTTC. This encodes CASSHYLETQYF. The V gene is TRBV3-1 (or the pseudogene TRBV3-2), the J gene TRBJ2-5; D is undetermined. Germline V gene lookup returns CDR1 LGHDT and CDR2 YNNKEL (reference sequence). V was shortened by 3 bases and J by 5 bases, with 7 bases between the two germline ends. The CDR3 is 12 residues long.

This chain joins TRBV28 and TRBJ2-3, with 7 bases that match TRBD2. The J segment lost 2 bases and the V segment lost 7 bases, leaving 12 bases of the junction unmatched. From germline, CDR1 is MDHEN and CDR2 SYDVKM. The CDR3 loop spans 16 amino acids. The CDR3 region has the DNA TGTGCCAGCACCCCCGGGACTAATAAACCCACAGATACGCAGTATTTT. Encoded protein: CASTPGTNKPTDTQYF. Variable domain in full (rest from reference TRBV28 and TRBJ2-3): DVKVTQSSRYLVKRTGEKVFLECVQDMDHENMFWYRQDPGLGLRLIYFSYDVKMKEKGDIPEGYSVSREKKERFSLILESASTNQTSMYLCASTPGTNKPTDTQYFGPGTRLTVL.